This T cell receptor (beta chain) originates from a study of T cell changes during pregnancy in multiple sclerosis. The protocol was immunoSEQ multiplex PCR, while the TCRdb copy is restricted to in-frame clones and leaves out a portion. The sample carries about 46,000 clones, almost 95% recorded once. The sequencing here drew on peripheral blood, taken in the third trimester of pregnancy. This sequence originates from a female donor with multiple sclerosis, enrolled in a pregnancy study.

For the CDR3, the DNA is TGTGCCAGCAGTTTTCAGGGATCCTACGAGCAGTACTTC. Protein sequence: CASSFQGSYEQYF. This chain links TRBV28 with TRBJ2-7; perhaps TRBD1 as D (5 bases). Germline assignment: CDR1 MDHEN and CDR2 SYDVKM. The CDR3 loop spans 13 amino acids. Between the trimmed V and J ends, which lost 3 bases and 1 base, there was a span of 7 bases.